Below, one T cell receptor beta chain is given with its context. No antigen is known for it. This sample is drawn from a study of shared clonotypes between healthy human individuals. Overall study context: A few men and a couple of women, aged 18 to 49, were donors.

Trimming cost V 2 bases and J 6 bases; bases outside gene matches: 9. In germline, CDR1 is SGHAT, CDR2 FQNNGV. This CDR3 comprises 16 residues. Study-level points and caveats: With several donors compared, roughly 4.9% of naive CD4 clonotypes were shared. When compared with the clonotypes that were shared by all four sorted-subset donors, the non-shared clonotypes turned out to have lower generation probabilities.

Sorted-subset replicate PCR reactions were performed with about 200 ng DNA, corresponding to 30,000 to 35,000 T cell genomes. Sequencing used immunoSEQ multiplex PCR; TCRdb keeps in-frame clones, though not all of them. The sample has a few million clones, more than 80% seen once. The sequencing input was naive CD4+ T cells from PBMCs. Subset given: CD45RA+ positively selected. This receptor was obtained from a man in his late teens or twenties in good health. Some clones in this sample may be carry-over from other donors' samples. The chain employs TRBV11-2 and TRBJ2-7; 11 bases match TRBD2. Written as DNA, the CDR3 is TGTGCCAGCAGCTTACCCCTAGCGGGAGGCGGTGTCGAGCAGTACTTC. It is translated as CASSLPLAGGGVEQYF.